This TCR beta chain was sequenced during a study of CD8 T cells in ankylosing spondylitis. TCRdb reanalysed the 5' RACE reads using MiXCR and keeps one entry per CDR3 protein. The sample gives roughly 700,000 distinct CDR3 sequences, around 19% of which show up once; approximately 18% is in the top ten. This clonotype was detected a few times. Its target is not known. Findings of the study overall: Ankylosing spondylitis blood appeared to be characterized by a TCR beta motif of roughly eight highly homologous variants. According to the report, clones linked to the disease were significantly enriched in matched synovial fluid samples taken from ankylosing spondylitis patients.

CDR3 size: 16 residues. V lost 0 bases and J lost 2; bases outside the gene matches: 4. Germline CDR1 is LGHNT and CDR2 is FRNRAP. The chain has TRBV12-5 and TRBJ1-3; 7 bases match TRBD1. This clonotype was obtained from a male donor with ankylosing spondylitis. Sequencing was performed on blood, either unsorted or a sorted T cell fraction (not recorded which). In DNA, the CDR3 is TGTGCTAGTGGTTTGGTAACAGGGGAAACTGGAAACACCATATATTTT. It codes for CASGLVTGETGNTIYF.